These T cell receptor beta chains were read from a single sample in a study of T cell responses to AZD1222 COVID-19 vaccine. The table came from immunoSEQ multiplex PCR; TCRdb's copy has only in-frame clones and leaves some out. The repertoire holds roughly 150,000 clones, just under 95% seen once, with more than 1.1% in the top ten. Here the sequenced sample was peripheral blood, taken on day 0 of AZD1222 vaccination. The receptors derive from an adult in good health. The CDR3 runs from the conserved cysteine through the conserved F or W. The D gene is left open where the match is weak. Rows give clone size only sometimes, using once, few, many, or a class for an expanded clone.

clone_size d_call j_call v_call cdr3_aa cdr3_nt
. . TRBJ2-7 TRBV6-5 CASSYSQPVTYEQYF TGTGCCAGCAGTTACTCTCAGCCAGTTACCTACGAGCAGTACTTC
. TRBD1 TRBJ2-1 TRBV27 CASRIGGAYYNEQFF TGTGCCAGCAGGATAGGGGGCGCTTACTACAATGAGCAGTTCTTC
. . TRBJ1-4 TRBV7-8 CASSLGGIREKLFF TGTGCCAGCAGCTTAGGAGGGATTAGGGAAAAACTGTTTTTT
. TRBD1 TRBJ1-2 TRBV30 CAWGPGTGGFYGYTF TGTGCCTGGGGCCCCGGGACAGGGGGATTCTATGGCTACACCTTC
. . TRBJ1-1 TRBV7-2 CASSLVRGNTEAFF TGTGCCAGCAGCTTAGTCCGGGGGAACACTGAAGCTTTCTTT
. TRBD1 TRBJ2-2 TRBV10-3 CATGQGNGELFF TGTGCCACTGGACAGGGAAACGGGGAGCTGTTTTTT
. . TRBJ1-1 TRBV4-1 CASSPRTEGKNTEAFF TGCGCCAGCAGCCCCCGCACGGAGGGGAAAAACACTGAAGCTTTCTTT
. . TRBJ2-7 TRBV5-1 CASSLAGLPNHEQYF TGCGCCAGCAGCTTGGCCGGTCTTCCGAACCACGAGCAGTACTTC
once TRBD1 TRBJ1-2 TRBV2 CASSEGTGGFYGYTF TGTGCCAGCAGTGAAGGAACAGGGGGCTTTTATGGCTACACCTTC
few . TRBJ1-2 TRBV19 CASSTPGGAYGYTF TGTGCCAGTAGTACCCCAGGAGGGGCCTATGGCTACACCTTC
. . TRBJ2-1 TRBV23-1 CASTAPPQFF TGCGCCAGCACCGCCCCCCCGCAGTTCTTC
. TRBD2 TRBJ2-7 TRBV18 CASSPLSSGRVDEQYF TGTGCCAGCTCACCACTTTCTAGCGGGAGGGTCGACGAGCAGTACTTC
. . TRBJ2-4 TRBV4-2 CASSQGSQQNIQYF TGTGCCAGCAGCCAAGGGTCACAGCAAAACATTCAGTACTTC
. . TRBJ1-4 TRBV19 CASSISQFSTNEKLFF TGTGCCAGTAGTATATCTCAATTTTCAACTAATGAAAAACTGTTTTTT
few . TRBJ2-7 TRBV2 CASSGAYEQYF TGTGCCAGCAGTGGAGCCTACGAGCAGTACTTC
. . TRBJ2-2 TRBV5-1 CASKEGLITGELFF TGCGCCAGCAAGGAGGGACTGATCACCGGGGAGCTGTTTTTT
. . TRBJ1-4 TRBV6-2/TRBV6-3 CASSYRDVATNEKLFF TGTGCCAGCAGTTACCGCGACGTGGCAACTAATGAAAAACTGTTTTTT
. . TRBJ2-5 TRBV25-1 CASLAPTGETQYF TGTGCCAGCCTGGCGCCCACAGGGGAGACCCAGTACTTC
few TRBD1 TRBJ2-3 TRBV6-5 CASSLRQGGVDTQYF TGTGCCAGCAGTTTGAGACAGGGGGGGGTAGATACGCAGTATTTT
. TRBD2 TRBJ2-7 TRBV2 CASTLADYEQYF TGTGCCAGCACACTAGCGGACTACGAGCAGTACTTC
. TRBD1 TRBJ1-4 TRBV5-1 CASSFGTGGEKLFF TGCGCCAGCAGCTTTGGGACAGGGGGTGAAAAACTGTTTTTT
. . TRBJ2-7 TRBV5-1 CASRLEDEQYF TGCGCCAGCCGCTTGGAGGACGAGCAGTACTTC
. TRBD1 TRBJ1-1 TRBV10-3 CAISRDSQFGNTEAFF TGTGCCATCAGTCGGGACAGCCAATTCGGGAACACTGAAGCTTTCTTT
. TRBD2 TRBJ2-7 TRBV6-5 CASSTSGGPYEQYF TGTGCCAGCAGTACTAGCGGGGGGCCCTACGAGCAGTACTTC
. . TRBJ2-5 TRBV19 CASSSQGRGQETQYF TGTGCCAGTAGTAGTCAGGGGAGGGGGCAAGAGACCCAGTACTTC
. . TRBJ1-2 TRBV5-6 CASSGNYGYTF TGTGCCAGCAGCGGGAACTATGGCTACACCTTC
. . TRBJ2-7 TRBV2 CAGRGDSYEQYF TGTGCCGGCCGGGGCGACTCCTACGAGCAGTACTTC
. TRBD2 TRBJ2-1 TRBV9 CASSAGLAGGNEQFF TGTGCCAGCAGCGCGGGACTAGCGGGGGGGAATGAGCAGTTCTTC
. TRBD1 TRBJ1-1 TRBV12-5 CASGRTRDRGIGTEAFF TGTGCTAGTGGCAGAACCCGGGACAGGGGGATCGGCACTGAAGCTTTCTTT
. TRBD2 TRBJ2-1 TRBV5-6 CASSWGLAGVTYNEQFF TGTGCCAGCAGCTGGGGACTAGCGGGAGTAACCTACAATGAGCAGTTCTTC
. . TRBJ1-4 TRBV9 CASSPGGTRTNEKLFF TGTGCCAGCAGCCCCGGGGGGACGAGGACTAATGAAAAACTGTTTTTT
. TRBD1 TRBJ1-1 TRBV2 CASRGGTALSNTEAFF TGTGCCAGCAGGGGCGGGACAGCACTGTCTAACACTGAAGCTTTCTTT
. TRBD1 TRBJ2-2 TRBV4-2 CASSQEYRGQPLTGELFF TGTGCCAGCAGCCAAGAGTATAGGGGACAGCCTCTCACCGGGGAGCTGTTTTTT
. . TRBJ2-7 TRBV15 CATSRDLPGQGPGAGGPRSYEQYF TGTGCCACCAGCAGAGATCTTCCGGGACAGGGCCCCGGGGCGGGGGGGCCTCGGTCCTACGAGCAGTACTTC
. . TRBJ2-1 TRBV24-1 CATSELTPSRQFF TGTGCCACCAGTGAACTGACCCCCTCGAGGCAGTTCTTC
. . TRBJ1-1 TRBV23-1 CASSLQGFIEAFF TGCGCCAGCAGTCTCCAGGGGTTCATTGAAGCTTTCTTT
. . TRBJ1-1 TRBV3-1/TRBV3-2 CASSQATGFTEAFF TGTGCCAGCAGCCAAGCTACAGGGTTTACGGAAGCTTTCTTT
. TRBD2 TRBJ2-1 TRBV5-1 CASSSQTSGGRYNEQFF TGCGCCAGCAGCTCTCAGACTAGCGGGGGGCGTTACAATGAGCAGTTCTTC
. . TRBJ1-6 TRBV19 CASSSQGSSYNSPLHF TGTGCCAGTAGTTCACAGGGAAGCTCCTATAATTCACCCCTCCACTTT
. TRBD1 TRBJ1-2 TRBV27 CASSLVPRTGYGYTF TGTGCCAGCAGTTTAGTCCCCCGGACAGGCTATGGCTACACCTTC
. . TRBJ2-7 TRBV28 CASPPIPGTYEQYF TGTGCCAGCCCTCCGATCCCTGGGACCTACGAGCAGTACTTC
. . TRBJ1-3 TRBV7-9 CASSLGLTSGNTIYF TGTGCCAGCAGCCTTGGACTGACCTCTGGAAACACCATATATTTT
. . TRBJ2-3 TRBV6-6 CASPPSSVRTDTQYF TGTGCCAGCCCCCCCTCGTCAGTCCGCACAGATACGCAGTATTTT
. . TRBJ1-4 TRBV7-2 CASSLTGRRTNEKLFF TGTGCCAGCAGCTTAACAGGGAGGAGAACTAATGAAAAACTGTTTTTT
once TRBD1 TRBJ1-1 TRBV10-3 CAISESPQGAPPDTEAFF TGTGCCATCAGTGAGTCGCCCCAGGGGGCCCCCCCTGACACTGAAGCTTTCTTT
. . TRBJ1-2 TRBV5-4 CASSLEGNYGYTF TGTGCCAGCAGCTTGGAAGGGAACTATGGCTACACCTTC
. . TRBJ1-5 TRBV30 CAWSGDTGTNQPQHF TGTGCCTGGAGTGGGGACACAGGCACCAATCAGCCCCAGCATTTT